This T cell receptor beta chain was captured in a study of blood T cell repertoires in COVID-19. At the level of the study: COVID-19 samples from acute and convalescent phases originated in the United States, Italy and Spain. T cells, B-cell-depleted T cells, or PBMCs supplied cDNA or gDNA.

Ages ranged from about 18 to 89 years, with residence in 24 US areas. TCRdb's table, derived via immunoSEQ multiplex PCR, lists solely in-frame clones and lacks some. The data hold some 97,000 clones, with 65% to 90% observed a single time. The germline V and J ends were trimmed by 5 bases and 3 bases, with 10 bases remaining between them. The CDR3 runs 12 residues. CDR1 is GTSNPN, CDR2 SVGIG, per germline (reference sequence). The sequenced sample consisted of PBMCs or T cells enriched from blood (not recorded which). This TCR was sampled from a woman aged 45 to 65 who had recovered from COVID-19. The chain carries TRBV30 and TRBJ2-5, with D possibly TRBD2 on 6 matching bases. CDR3 DNA: TGTGCCTGGCTGGGACTGAAAGAGACCCAGTACTTC. Translated: CAWLGLKETQYF.